This T cell receptor (beta chain) was captured in a study of cytomegalovirus exposure and HLA in healthy donors (dated by TCRdb to between 2016 and 2019). General notes on the study: In an earlier analysis of roughly 500 of the donors, under 300 Gb of sequence data and 117 million unique TCR beta sequences from about 180 million T cells were reported. Of the roughly 390 genotyped donors, about 80% fell in the genetic ancestry cluster associated with self-reported Caucasian donors. To study patterns of TCR occurrence, a later analysis re-analyzed previously published TCR beta repertoires from 666 donors and added high-resolution HLA genotyping. The T cell repertoires of around 670 subjects were profiled by immunosequencing and related to cytomegalovirus serostatus. In addition to the first cohort of 666 subjects, a separate validation cohort of 120 different subjects was used. All discovery cohort repertoires had been generated using a single sequencing platform. The study aimed to test whether cataloging public T cell receptors could reveal signatures of past pathogen exposure. An early release covering over 500 HLA-typed donors comprised 300 to 350 gigabases of sequencing data and 85 million or so unique TCR sequences. Several DR-DQ haplotypes were handled as single units for association and clustering because linkage in the cohort was strong. To predict cytomegalovirus infection status, the study combined high-throughput TCR immunosequencing, statistical association of individual TCRs with disease status, and machine learning. An earlier analysis of nearly 600 of the donors applied high-throughput TCR beta sequencing to assess whether each TCR beta V gene segment acted as functional or pseudogenic. In the later analysis, no new phenotypic data were used to find candidate immune exposures; instead, reliance was placed on TCR beta sequences and their occurrence across donors. Genome-wide SNP genotypes for about three fifths of the roughly 670 donors were used in a later genetic analysis, which treated that subset as a discovery cohort. Among 398 genotyped donors of the cohort, an average of around 240,000 unique TCR beta nucleotide sequences were sequenced per donor, around 20% of them non-productive. HLA typing included class I and class II loci at four-digit resolution. The number of donors typed differed by locus, with roughly 629-640 for A, B, C, DRB1 and DQB1, roughly 550 for DQA1, over 600 for DPA1, and some 450 for DPB1. Alongside the repertoire data, information on donor age, sex, ethnicity and CMV serostatus was compiled.

Remarks on this clone: It lacks a known antigen. No base-level quality is on record; no much larger clone is a single base apart.

Here is what the overall study found, with its caveats: Some IMGT-functional V segments, including TRBV6-2 and TRBV6-3, could not be distinguished by the 87-base-pair reads and were therefore excluded. The classifier was reported to diagnose cytomegalovirus status with high specificity and sensitivity in both the original cohort and the validation cohort. The sequencing pipeline was judged likely to have produced a cluster of highly shared sequence variants as a technical artifact. Because some donors lacked HLA typing at each locus, the association tests relied only on the typed subset. When HLA alleles, especially DR and DQ, strongly co-occurred, TCR associations were difficult to assign to individual alleles. Broadly in line with IMGT annotations, most TCR beta V segments showed up in productive rearrangements about 87% or about 30% of the time in an earlier analysis of roughly 590 of the donors. Several of the top co-occurrence clusters appeared to be linked to parvovirus B19, influenza, CMV and Epstein-Barr virus, according to a later analysis. A further reported finding was that TCR beta sequences accurately predicted the HLA-A and HLA-B alleles for most subjects in the first cohort. According to a later analysis, most CMV-associated TCR beta chains appeared to be HLA-restricted, and the HLA associations seemed to be driven largely by CMV exposure. At a false discovery rate of 0.05, a later analysis linked around 17,000 TCR beta sequences to specific HLA alleles. In a later genetic analysis, a missense DCLRE1C variant was associated with V-gene and J-gene trimming of TCR beta chains, and the association was replicated in an independent cohort. CMV serostatus was the only immune exposure information available for the cohort. According to the authors, the approach could potentially be generalized to other disease states and immunological phenotypes. According to a later genetic analysis, donors in an Asian-associated ancestry cluster had fewer N-insertions in productive TCRs than the roughly 700-donor mean. A total of 150 to 200 TCR beta chains were listed by the study as associated with cytomegalovirus. In a later analysis, TCR association rates were found to vary across HLA loci, with the most associated TCRs seen for DRB1 alleles and the fewest for HLA-C alleles. In vitro tests confirmed that a few of the cytomegalovirus-associated TCR beta chains recognize cytomegalovirus antigens. Across donors, most TCR sequences were observed very rarely, whereas some public TCRs were present in many individuals. Roughly uniform sequencing depth across donors was assumed in presence/absence analyses, although this assumption may not hold. Seventeen rarely observed V segments, including chromosome 9 orphons, were excluded from the earlier analysis of about 610 of the donors because counts were too low. The cohort was sequenced for TCR beta chains only, and without alpha or paired-chain data the features that could be detected were limited. A later analysis found that HLA-associated TCR beta chains were more clonally expanded and had lower generation probabilities than equally common non-associated chains. Correlated functional status among segregating V segments might reflect linkage disequilibrium, but an unknown experimental factor could not be ruled out.

In total, 600 or so healthy bone marrow donors made up the cohort. All cohort members were sampled while nominally healthy, although unrecorded immune exposures were likely present. The donor tested CMV seronegative, placing the donor among the 352 seronegative members of the cohort. A peripheral blood sample was provided by each donor, and peripheral blood mononuclear cells were used for TCR beta sequencing. Genomic DNA extraction from the blood cell samples was performed with the Qiagen DNeasy Blood Extraction Kit. Receptor libraries were prepared by the immunoSEQ multiplex PCR assay. For the multiplex PCR, a mixture combining 60 forward primers for TCR Vbeta segments and 13 reverse primers for TCR Jbeta segments was used. The CDR3 region of rearranged TCR beta genes was amplified from genomic DNA by a multiplex PCR assay. Amplified TCR beta libraries were sequenced as 87-base-pair reads on the Illumina HiSeq System. Per the authors' processing: Across the roughly 670 repertoires, a later analysis counted 75 million to 90 million unique TCR beta chains, roughly 11 million of which were shared by at least two donors. To remove PCR and sequencing errors, raw reads were error-corrected and collapsed into unique sequences using a nearest-neighbor algorithm that merged closely related sequences. V, D and J gene segments were assigned by aligning CDR3 sequences to IMGT reference sequences. For a sequence to be retained, a match of at least six nucleotides was required to both a V gene segment and a J gene segment. A rearrangement was called productive if the CDR3 had no stop codons and remained in frame with V and J, and every other rearrangement was called non-productive. Following IMGT convention, CDR3 was defined as the stretch from the second conserved V-encoded cysteine to the conserved J-encoded phenylalanine. In an earlier analysis of around 600 of the donors, sequences lacking an unambiguous match to a single V gene segment were excluded. In an earlier analysis of 450 to 750 of the donors, a V segment was called functional when productive rearrangements were above 56.7%, and segregating when the standard deviation between donors exceeded 5%. A statistical classification framework was built to diagnose cytomegalovirus status from the catalog of TCR beta chain sequences. In a later analysis, V and J genes were assigned by comparing TCR nucleotide sequences against IMGT/GENE-DB human TR gene sequences. The TCRdist pipeline was used in a later analysis to assign CDR3 sequences and most-parsimonious VDJ recombination scenarios. In a later analysis, every TCR beta chain was defined by the combination of its CDR3 amino acid sequence and its V-gene family, and reads without a unique V-gene family were dropped. To address suspected cross-contamination and a sequencing artifact, a later analysis removed around 590 highly shared, low-generation-probability nucleotide sequences. In a later analysis, a clonal expansion index for each public chain was calculated from normalized within-repertoire ranks of inferred template counts. In a later analysis, generation probabilities were computed with a VDJ recombination model fitted to out-of-frame rearrangements, and the resulting probabilities were checked against IGoR. Hypergeometric tests were used in a later analysis to score TCR-TCR, TCR-HLA and TCR-CMV co-occurrence, with a repertoire-size bias correction applied to the TCR pairs. A later analysis estimated false discovery rates by permuting HLA or CMV assignments 20 times. In a later analysis, co-occurring TCRs were grouped using DBSCAN, and TCRdist sequence similarity was added for clustering within HLA-allele-positive subsets. Co-occurrence clustering excluded repertoires with fewer than 30,000 or more than 120,000 public chains, plus five with anomalous nucleotide sharing. TCRdb limited this immuneACCESS table to in-frame rearrangements with V and J called. A share of clones is missing; checked studies link under half to unresolved V genes, and the rest is unexplained. V and J calls plus clone size are reproduced from that table; the DNA served to infer D and trimming. The sample contains 200,000 to 250,000 clones, over 80% of them found a single time. The ten largest clonotypes hold 0.71% of the sample.

There are 14 amino acids in the CDR3, from cysteine to phenylalanine inclusive. Only the CDR3 DNA stays, 42 bases, in frame from base 1. V and J are trimmed by 4 bases and 6 bases, and the gene matches miss 6 bases of the junction. CDR1 and CDR2 were assigned from the germline V gene (reference sequence) as SEHNR and FQNEAQ. The source material was PBMCs. This receptor was taken from a boy younger than 10 in good health and CMV-seronegative. Recombination linked TRBV7-9 to TRBJ1-2, and TRBD1 aligns with 9 junction nucleotides. The sequenced DNA: TGTGCCAGCAGCTCTACAACAGGGGGCCATGGCTACACCTTC. It translates to CASSSTTGGHGYTF.